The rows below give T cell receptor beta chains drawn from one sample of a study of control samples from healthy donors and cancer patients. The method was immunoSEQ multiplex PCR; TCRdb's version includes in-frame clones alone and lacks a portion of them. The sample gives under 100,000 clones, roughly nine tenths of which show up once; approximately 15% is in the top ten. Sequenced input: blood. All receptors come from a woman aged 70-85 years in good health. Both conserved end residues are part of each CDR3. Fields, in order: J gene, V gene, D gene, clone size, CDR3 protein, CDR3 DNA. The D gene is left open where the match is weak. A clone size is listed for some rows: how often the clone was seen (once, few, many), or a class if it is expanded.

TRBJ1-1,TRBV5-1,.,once,CASSFGGENTEAFF,TGCGCCAGCAGCTTTGGGGGCGAGAACACTGAAGCTTTCTTT
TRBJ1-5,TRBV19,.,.,CASSIYSGDNQPQHF,TGTGCCAGTAGTATTTATTCCGGAGATAATCAGCCCCAGCATTTT
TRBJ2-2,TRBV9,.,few,CASSVATALGTGELFF,TGTGCCAGCAGCGTAGCAACAGCTTTAGGCACCGGGGAGCTGTTTTTT
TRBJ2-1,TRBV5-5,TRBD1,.,CASSPGDREHNEQFF,TGTGCCAGCAGCCCCGGGGACAGGGAACACAATGAGCAGTTCTTC
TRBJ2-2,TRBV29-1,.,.,CSGGLNTGELFF,TGCAGCGGGGGACTGAACACCGGGGAGCTGTTTTTT
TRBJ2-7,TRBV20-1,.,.,CSASEGPEGQYF,TGCAGTGCTAGTGAAGGTCCCGAGGGGCAGTACTTC
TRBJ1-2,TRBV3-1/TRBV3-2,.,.,CASSSDLRVANYGYTF,TGTGCCAGCAGCTCGGACCTGAGGGTGGCTAACTATGGCTACACCTTC
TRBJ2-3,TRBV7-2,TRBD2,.,CASSFSGRTDTQYF,TGTGCCAGCAGCTTTAGCGGGAGGACAGATACGCAGTATTTT
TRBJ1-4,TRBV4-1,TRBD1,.,CASSRDRGAGDEKLFF,TGCGCCAGCAGCCGGGACAGGGGGGCGGGAGATGAAAAACTGTTTTTT
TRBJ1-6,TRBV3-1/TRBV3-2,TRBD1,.,CASSQAGTGDNSPLHF,TGTGCCAGCAGCCAAGCGGGGACAGGGGACAATTCACCCCTCCACTTT
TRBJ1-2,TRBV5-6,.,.,CASSLGANYGYTF,TGTGCCAGCAGCTTGGGGGCTAACTATGGCTACACCTTC
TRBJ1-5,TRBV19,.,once,CASSNVPQPQHF,TGTGCCAGTAGTAATGTTCCCCAGCCCCAGCATTTT
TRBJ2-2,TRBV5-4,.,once,CASSFDSTNTGELFF,TGTGCCAGCAGCTTTGACAGCACGAACACCGGGGAGCTGTTTTTT
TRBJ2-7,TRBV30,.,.,CASSPRPSYEQYF,TGTGCCTCCTCTCCCCGGCCTTCCTACGAGCAGTACTTC
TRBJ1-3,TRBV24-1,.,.,CATTGPSGNTIYF,TGTGCCACCACAGGGCCCTCTGGAAACACCATATATTTT
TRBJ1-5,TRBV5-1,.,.,CASSLGGDRNQPQHF,TGCGCCAGCAGCTTGGGGGGAGATCGCAATCAGCCCCAGCATTTT
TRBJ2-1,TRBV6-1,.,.,CASSEYRTSSYNEQFF,TGTGCCAGCAGTGAATATAGGACGAGCTCCTACAATGAGCAGTTCTTC
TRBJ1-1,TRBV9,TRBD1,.,CASSPGQGVGNTEAFF,TGTGCCAGCAGCCCCGGACAGGGAGTAGGGAACACTGAAGCTTTCTTT
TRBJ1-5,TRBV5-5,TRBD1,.,CASSPDRGQPQHF,TGTGCCAGCAGCCCCGACAGGGGTCAGCCCCAGCATTTT
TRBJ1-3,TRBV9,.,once,CASSVARQPYSGNTIYF,TGTGCCAGCAGCGTAGCCAGACAGCCGTACTCTGGAAACACCATATATTTT
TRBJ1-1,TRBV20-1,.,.,CSASRPGQTNTEAFF,TGCAGTGCTAGTAGGCCGGGACAAACGAACACTGAAGCTTTCTTT
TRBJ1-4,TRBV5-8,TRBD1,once,CASSYRGPRVDEKLFF,TGTGCCAGCAGCTACAGGGGGCCACGGGTTGATGAAAAACTGTTTTTT
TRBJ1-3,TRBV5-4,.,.,CASSANSGNTIYF,TGTGCCAGCAGCGCGAATTCTGGAAACACCATATATTTT
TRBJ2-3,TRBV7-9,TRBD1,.,CASSPGQGRTDTQYF,TGTGCCAGCAGCCCGGGACAGGGACGCACAGATACGCAGTATTTT
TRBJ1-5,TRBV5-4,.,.,CASSLGSDQPQHF,TGTGCCAGCAGCTTGGGGTCGGATCAGCCCCAGCATTTT
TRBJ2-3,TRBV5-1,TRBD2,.,CASSFRLLAEDTDTQYF,TGCGCCAGCAGCTTCCGACTACTAGCGGAAGACACAGATACGCAGTATTTT
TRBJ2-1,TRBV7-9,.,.,CASSSGSPRNEQFF,TGTGCCAGCAGCTCCGGGTCCCCCCGGAATGAGCAGTTCTTC
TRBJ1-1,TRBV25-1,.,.,CASSGGFVNTEAFF,TGTGCCAGCAGTGGAGGGTTCGTGAACACTGAAGCTTTCTTT
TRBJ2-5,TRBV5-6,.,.,CASSFLVETQYF,TGTGCCAGCAGCTTTTTGGTAGAGACCCAGTACTTC
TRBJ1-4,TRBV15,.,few,CATSITVWGREEKLFF,TGTGCCACCAGCATCACTGTTTGGGGTCGCGAGGAAAAACTGTTTTTT
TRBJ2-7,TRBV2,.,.,CASSVSYEQYF,TGTGCCAGCAGCGTCTCCTACGAGCAGTACTTC
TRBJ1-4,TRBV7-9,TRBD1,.,CASSEQGTATNEKLFF,TGTGCCAGCAGCGAACAGGGGACCGCAACTAATGAAAAACTGTTTTTT
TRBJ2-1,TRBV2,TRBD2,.,CASSALAGKGTNEQFF,TGTGCCAGCAGTGCCCTAGCGGGTAAGGGTACGAATGAGCAGTTCTTC
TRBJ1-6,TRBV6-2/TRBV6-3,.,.,CASSREPSSYNSPLHF,TGTGCCAGCAGTCGAGAACCGAGCTCCTATAATTCACCCCTCCACTTT
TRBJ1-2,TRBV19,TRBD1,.,CASRSLEGRDRHYGYTF,TGTGCCAGTCGCTCCCTGGAGGGTAGGGACAGACACTATGGCTACACCTTC
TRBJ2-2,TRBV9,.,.,CASSVDMVNTGELFF,TGTGCCAGCAGCGTAGATATGGTGAACACCGGGGAGCTGTTTTTT
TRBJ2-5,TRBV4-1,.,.,CASSQVGAGPFRETQYF,TGCGCCAGCAGCCAAGTAGGGGCGGGGCCGTTTCGAGAGACCCAGTACTTC
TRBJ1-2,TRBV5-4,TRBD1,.,CASSRRDRGIDGYTF,TGTGCCAGCAGCAGGCGGGACAGGGGTATTGATGGCTACACCTTC
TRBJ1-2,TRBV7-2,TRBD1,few,CASSLVGQGAHGYTF,TGTGCCAGCAGCTTAGTGGGACAGGGGGCCCATGGCTACACCTTC
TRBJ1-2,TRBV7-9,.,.,CASSLAPSAGPNYGYTF,TGTGCCAGCAGCTTAGCCCCTTCCGCAGGACCGAACTATGGCTACACCTTC
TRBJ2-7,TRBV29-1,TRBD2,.,CSVLRGASYEQYF,TGCAGCGTTTTGCGGGGGGCATCCTACGAGCAGTACTTC
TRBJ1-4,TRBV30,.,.,CAWSGTRTNEKLFF,TGTGCCTGGAGTGGAACCCGGACTAATGAAAAACTGTTTTTT
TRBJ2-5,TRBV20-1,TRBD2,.,CSAGLAETQYF,TGCAGTGCGGGACTAGCTGAGACCCAGTACTTC
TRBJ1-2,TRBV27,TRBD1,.,CASSLGQGIYGYTF,TGTGCCAGCAGTCTGGGACAGGGGATCTATGGCTACACCTTC
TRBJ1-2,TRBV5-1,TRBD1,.,CASSQGVTYGYTF,TGCGCCAGCAGTCAGGGGGTTACCTATGGCTACACCTTC
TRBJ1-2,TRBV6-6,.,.,CASRGSGYTF,TGTGCCAGCCGTGGGAGTGGCTACACCTTC